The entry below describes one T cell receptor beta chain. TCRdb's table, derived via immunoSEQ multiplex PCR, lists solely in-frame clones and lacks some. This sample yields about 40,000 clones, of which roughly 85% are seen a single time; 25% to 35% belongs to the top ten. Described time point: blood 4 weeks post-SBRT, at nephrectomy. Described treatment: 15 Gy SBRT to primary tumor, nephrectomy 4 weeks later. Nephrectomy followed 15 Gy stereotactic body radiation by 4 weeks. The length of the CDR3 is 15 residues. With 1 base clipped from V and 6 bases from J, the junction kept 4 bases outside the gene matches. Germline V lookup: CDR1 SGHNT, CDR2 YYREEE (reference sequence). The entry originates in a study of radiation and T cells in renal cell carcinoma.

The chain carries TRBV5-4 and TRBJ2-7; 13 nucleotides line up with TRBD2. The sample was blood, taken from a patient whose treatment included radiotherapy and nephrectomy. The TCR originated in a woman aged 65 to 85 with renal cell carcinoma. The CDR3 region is CASSLTGTSGTEQYF. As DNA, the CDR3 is TGTGCCAGCAGCTTGACCGGGACTAGCGGGACCGAGCAGTACTTC. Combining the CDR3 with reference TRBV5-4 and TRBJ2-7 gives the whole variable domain ETGVTQSPTHLIKTRGQQVTLRCSSQSGHNTVSWYQQALGQGPQFIFQYYREEENGRGNFPPRFSGLQFPNYSSELNVNALELDDSALYLCASSLTGTSGTEQYFGPGTRLTVT.